This T cell receptor (beta chain) was identified in a study of blood T cell repertoires in COVID-19. Trimming took 8 bases from V and 0 from J, leaving 11 bases between them. This CDR3 contains 13 residues. CDR1 SGHVS and CDR2 FQNEAQ come from the germline V gene. As originally analysed: Counts of nucleated cells, estimated from reference gene primer amplification, were obtained. TCRdb's copy holds only in-frame clones and misses some; the assay was immunoSEQ multiplex PCR. V, J and clone size are taken as reported in that table, and D and trimming were inferred from the DNA itself. The table lists about 430,000 clones, roughly 90% of them singletons, with 1.4% in the top ten.

The rearrangement joins TRBV7-8 to TRBJ2-7; D might be TRBD1 (6 bases). The origin of this receptor is a woman in her late teens or twenties who had been exposed to COVID-19. The sample consisted of PBMCs or T cells enriched from blood (not recorded which). CDR3 coding DNA: TGTGCCAGCCAGGGGAAGATCTCCTACGAGCAGTACTTC. It is translated as CASQGKISYEQYF.